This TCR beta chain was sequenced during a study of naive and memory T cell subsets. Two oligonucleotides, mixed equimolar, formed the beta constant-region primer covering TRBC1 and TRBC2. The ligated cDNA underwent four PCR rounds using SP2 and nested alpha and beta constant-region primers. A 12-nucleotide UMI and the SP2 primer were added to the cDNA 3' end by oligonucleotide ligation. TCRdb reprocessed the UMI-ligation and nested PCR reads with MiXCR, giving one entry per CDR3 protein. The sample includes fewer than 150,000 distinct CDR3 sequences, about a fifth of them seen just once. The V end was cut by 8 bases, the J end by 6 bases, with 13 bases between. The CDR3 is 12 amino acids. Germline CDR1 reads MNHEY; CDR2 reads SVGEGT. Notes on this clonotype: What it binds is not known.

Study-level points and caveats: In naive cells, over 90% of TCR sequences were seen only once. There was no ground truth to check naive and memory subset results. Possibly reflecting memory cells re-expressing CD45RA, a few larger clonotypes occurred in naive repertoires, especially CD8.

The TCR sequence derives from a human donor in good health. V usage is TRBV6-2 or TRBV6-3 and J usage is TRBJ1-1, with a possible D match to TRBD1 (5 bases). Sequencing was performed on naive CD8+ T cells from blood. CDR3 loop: CASGESGSEAFF. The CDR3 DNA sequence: TGTGCCAGCGGGGAATCAGGGTCTGAAGCTTTCTTT.